What follows are 6 T cell receptor beta chains derived from one specimen sequenced in a study of control samples from healthy donors and cancer patients. Profiling relied on immunoSEQ multiplex PCR, and the TCRdb table lists in-frame clones only, not all of them. The sample holds about 160,000 clones, around 94% seen once. Material: PBMCs. These receptors were collected from a man aged 60 to 69 with colorectal cancer.

J is TRBJ2-3 and V is TRBV7-6, with 12 bases fitting TRBD2. The CDR3 is 18 amino acids. J lost 4 bases, V lost 5 bases, and 13 bases had no gene match. Germline CDR1 is SGHVS and CDR2 is FNYEAQ. The CDR3 protein is CASSKRASGGAVADTQYF. Here the CDR3 DNA reads TGTGCCAGCAGCAAGAGGGCTAGCGGGGGGGCAGTGGCAGATACGCAGTATTTT. The complete variable domain, with remaining parts taken from reference TRBV7-6 and TRBJ2-3, reads GAGVSQSPRYKVTKRGQDVALRCDPISGHVSLYWYRQALGQGPEFLTYFNYEAQQDKSGLPNDRFSAERPEGSISTLTIQRTEQRDSAMYRCASSKRASGGAVADTQYFGPGTRLTVL.

The V gene is TRBV10-3, the J gene TRBJ2-5, with 9 nucleotides matching TRBD1. Looked up from germline, CDR1 is ENHRY and CDR2 is SYGVKD. The CDR3 extends over 15 amino acids. With 6 bases clipped from V and 7 bases from J, the junction kept 12 bases outside the gene matches. CDR3 region: CAIRGGTGPSGTQYF. CDR3 bases: TGTGCCATCAGGGGGGGGACAGGGCCCAGCGGGACCCAGTACTTC.

The V call is TRBV11-2, the J call TRBJ2-5, with D perhaps matching TRBD2 (5 bases). Germline V gene data show CDR1 as SGHAT and CDR2 as FQNNGV. Trimming cost V 2 bases and J 1 base, with 14 bases left between them. The CDR3 extends over 16 amino acids. CDR3 DNA: TGTGCCAGCAGCTTATGGGCTAGCCCCACCCAAGAGACCCAGTACTTC. This sequence encodes CASSLWASPTQETQYF.

The chain uses TRBV4-3 and TRBJ2-5, with D perhaps matching TRBD1 or TRBD2 (7 bases each). The germline V gene encodes CDR1 LGHNA and CDR2 YSLEER. The CDR3 has 17 residues. V lost 1 base and J lost 4, with 19 bases in between. CDR3 DNA: TGCGCCAGCAGCCAAGCAGGGGGGGCCAAGGTCGTAGAGACCCAGTACTTC. This translates into CASSQAGGAKVVETQYF.

The V gene is TRBV6-2 or TRBV6-3, the J gene TRBJ1-5, with D maybe TRBD1 (5 bases). The germline CDR1 and CDR2 sequences are MNHEY and SVGEGT. The CDR3 extends over 14 amino acids. Between the trimmed V and J ends, which lost 4 bases and 2 bases, there was a span of 9 bases. The CDR3 reads CASSFQGGNQPQHF. As DNA, the CDR3 is TGTGCCAGCAGTTTTCAGGGTGGCAATCAGCCCCAGCATTTT.

The V gene is TRBV6-5, the J gene TRBJ2-5; 12 nucleotides agree with TRBD2. The CDR3 has 15 residues. Germline lookup yields CDR1 MNHEY and CDR2 SVGAGI. V trimming: 0 bases; J trimming: 5 bases; junction bases outside the gene matches: 1. CDR3 sequence (DNA): TGTGCCAGCAGTTACTCTGGACTAGCGGGGGAGACCCAGTACTTC. Its translation: CASSYSGLAGETQYF.